The 7 T cell receptor beta chains given below trace back to one sample, sequenced in a study of T-cell memory formation after mild COVID-19. MiXCR, run by TCRdb on the 5' RACE reads, gives a single entry per CDR3 protein. The table includes around 190,000 distinct CDR3 sequences, around 20% detected once. The material sequenced was PBMCs or a T cell subset sorted from them (not recorded which). These receptor sequences come from a man aged 18 to 30 who had mild COVID-19 (a few samples of this study predate the infection). Cell type and time point are not known.

This clonotype occurred a few times. The chain links TRBV13 to TRBJ2-7; D is unclear. Looked up from germline, CDR1 is PRHDT and CDR2 is FYEKMQ (reference sequence). This CDR3 comprises 11 residues. Between the trimmed V and J ends, which lost 3 bases and 5 bases, there was a span of 5 bases. In DNA, the CDR3 is TGTGCCAGCAGCTTCAGCCACGAGCAGTACTTC. Translating it yields CASSFSHEQYF.

The chain uses TRBV6-6 and TRBJ2-7; D uncertain. This CDR3 has 12 amino acids. Trimming pared 9 bases from V and 2 bases from J, leaving 11 bases between. In germline, CDR1 is MNHNY, CDR2 SVGAGI (reference sequence). The CDR3 is CARPGSAYEQYF. In DNA, the CDR3 is TGTGCCAGGCCGGGCAGTGCCTACGAGCAGTACTTC.

The genes are TRBV7-2 and TRBJ2-2; 7 bases are a match to TRBD2. The CDR3 has 15 residues. Trimming cost V 4 bases and J 5 bases; bases outside gene matches: 7. Germline CDR1 reads SGHTA; CDR2 reads FQGNSA. The CDR3 bases are TGTGCCAGCAGCTCCCGTCCGGGACTAACCGGGGAGCTGTTTTTT. Its protein product is CASSSRPGLTGELFF.

The rearrangement links TRBV20-1 to TRBJ2-1; D unresolved. CDR1 and CDR2 from the germline V gene are DFQATT and SNEGSKA (reference sequence). The V and J ends lost 0 bases and 10 bases respectively, with 16 bases between them. This CDR3 contains 14 residues. CDR3 bases: TGCAGTGCTAGAGATTGGACGCAACCTCGAGAGCAGTTCTTC. Translation: CSARDWTQPREQFF.

The sample holds a few counts of this clonotype. The chain links TRBV5-4 to TRBJ1-4; TRBD1 matches at 9 bases. CDR1 is SGHNT, CDR2 YYREEE, per germline (reference sequence). This CDR3 comprises 14 residues. Unmatched junction bases numbered 2, after V lost 4 bases and J lost 4 bases. The CDR3 reads CASSRTGVNEKLFF. Written as DNA, the CDR3 is TGTGCCAGCAGCCGGACAGGGGTTAATGAAAAACTGTTTTTT. Full variable domain (outside the CDR3, taken from reference TRBV5-4 and TRBJ1-4): ETGVTQSPTHLIKTRGQQVTLRCSSQSGHNTVSWYQQALGQGPQFIFQYYREEENGRGNFPPRFSGLQFPNYSSELNVNALELDDSALYLCASSRTGVNEKLFFGSGTQLSVL.

This clonotype was seen only a few times. The rearrangement joins TRBV5-6 to TRBJ2-1; 7 bases map to TRBD1. J lost 9 bases, V lost 2 bases, and 11 bases had no gene match. The CDR3 runs 15 residues. The germline CDR1 and CDR2 sequences are SGHDT and YYEEEE. CDR3 DNA: TGTGCCAGCAGCTTAGGGGGCAGTCTGCTTGGTGAGCAGTTCTTC. Protein sequence: CASSLGGSLLGEQFF.

The chain has TRBV11-2 and TRBJ2-5; 13 bases agree with TRBD2. Per the germline V gene, CDR1 is SGHAT and CDR2 is FQNNGV. The CDR3 is 16 residues long. After removal of 5 bases from V and 6 bases from J, the junction contained 9 bases not matched to a gene. CDR3: CASSPTSGGAAKTQYF. In DNA form, the CDR3 reads TGTGCCAGCAGCCCCACTAGCGGGGGGGCCGCGAAGACCCAGTACTTC.